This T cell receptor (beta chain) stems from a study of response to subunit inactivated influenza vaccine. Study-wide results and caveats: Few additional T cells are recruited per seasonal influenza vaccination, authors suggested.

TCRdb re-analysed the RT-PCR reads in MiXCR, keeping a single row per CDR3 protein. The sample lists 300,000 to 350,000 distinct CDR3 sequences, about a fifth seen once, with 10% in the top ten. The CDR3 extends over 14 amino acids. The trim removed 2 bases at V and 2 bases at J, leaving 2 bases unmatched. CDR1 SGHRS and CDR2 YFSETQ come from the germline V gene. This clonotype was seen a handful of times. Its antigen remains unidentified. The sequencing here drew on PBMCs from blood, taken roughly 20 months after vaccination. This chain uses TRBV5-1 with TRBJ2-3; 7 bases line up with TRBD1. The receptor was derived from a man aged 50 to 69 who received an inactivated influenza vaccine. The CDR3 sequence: CASSFGTVTDTQYF. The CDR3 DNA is TGCGCCAGCAGCTTCGGGACAGTCACAGATACGCAGTATTTT.